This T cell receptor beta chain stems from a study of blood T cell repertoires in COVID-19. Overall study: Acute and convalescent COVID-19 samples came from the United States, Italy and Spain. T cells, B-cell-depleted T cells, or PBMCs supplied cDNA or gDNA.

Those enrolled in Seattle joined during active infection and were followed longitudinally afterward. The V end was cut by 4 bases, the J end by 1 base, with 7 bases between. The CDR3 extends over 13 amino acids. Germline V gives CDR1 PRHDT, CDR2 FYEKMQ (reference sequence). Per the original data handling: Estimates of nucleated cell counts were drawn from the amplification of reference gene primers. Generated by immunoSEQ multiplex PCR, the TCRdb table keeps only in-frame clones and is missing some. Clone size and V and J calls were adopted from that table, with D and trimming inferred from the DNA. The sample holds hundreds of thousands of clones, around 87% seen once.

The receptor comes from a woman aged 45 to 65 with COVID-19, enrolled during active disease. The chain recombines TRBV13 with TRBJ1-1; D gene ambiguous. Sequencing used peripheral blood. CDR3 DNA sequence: TGTGCCAGCAGCTCGCTCAGGAACACTGAAGCTTTCTTT. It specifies CASSSLRNTEAFF.